These T cell receptor beta chains were read from a single sample in a study of T cell changes during pregnancy in multiple sclerosis. Clones were read by immunoSEQ multiplex PCR, and TCRdb kept only the in-frame ones, dropping some. The data hold some 54,000 clones, with just over 90% observed a single time. This specimen was peripheral blood, taken after pregnancy. Receptors originate from a female donor with multiple sclerosis, enrolled in a pregnancy study. The CDR3 runs from the conserved cysteine through the conserved F or W. D genes are given only for firm matches. Rows give clone size only sometimes, using once, few, many, or a class for an expanded clone.

CDR3 length	clone size	V gene	D gene	J gene	CDR3 protein	CDR3 DNA
15	.	TRBV6-1	TRBD2	TRBJ2-2	CASRPSGSISGELFF	TGTGCCAGCAGGCCTAGCGGGAGTATAAGCGGGGAGCTGTTTTTT
18	once	TRBV28	TRBD2	TRBJ2-1	CASSFFGREDTSYNEQFF	TGTGCCAGCAGTTTTTTCGGGCGGGAGGACACTTCCTACAATGAGCAGTTCTTC
14	.	TRBV19	.	TRBJ2-5	CASSIAGTQETQYF	TGTGCCAGTAGTATAGCGGGTACTCAAGAGACCCAGTACTTC
14	.	TRBV27	.	TRBJ2-7	CASSLIGASYEQYF	TGTGCCAGCAGTTTGATTGGGGCCTCCTACGAGCAGTACTTC
13	.	TRBV7-3	TRBD2	TRBJ2-3	CASGLAPTDTQYF	TGTGCCAGCGGACTAGCGCCCACAGATACGCAGTATTTT
15	.	TRBV4-3	TRBD2	TRBJ2-7	CASSQISGSVYEQYF	TGCGCCAGCAGCCAAATTAGCGGGAGTGTCTACGAGCAGTACTTC
13	once	TRBV16	.	TRBJ2-5	CASSQVPQETQYF	TGTGCCAGCAGCCAAGTTCCGCAAGAGACCCAGTACTTC
11	.	TRBV20-1	TRBD1	TRBJ2-7	CSARQGNEQYF	TGCAGTGCTCGACAGGGGAACGAGCAGTACTTC
13	.	TRBV10-3	.	TRBJ2-5	CAISESIRETQYF	TGTGCCATCAGTGAGTCTATTCGGGAGACCCAGTACTTC
14	.	TRBV6-1	.	TRBJ1-1	CASSEDGGGAEAFF	TGTGCCAGCAGTGAAGACGGTGGCGGCGCTGAAGCTTTCTTT
16	.	TRBV7-2	TRBD2	TRBJ2-1	CASSPGSGMSYNEQFF	TGTGCCAGCAGCCCGGGTAGCGGGATGAGTTACAATGAGCAGTTCTTC
16	.	TRBV27	TRBD1	TRBJ2-4	CASSFSGQGTKNIQYF	TGTGCCAGCAGTTTTTCTGGACAGGGTACCAAAAACATTCAGTACTTC
14	.	TRBV11-2	TRBD2	TRBJ2-7	CASRPAGLAGEQYF	TGTGCCAGCAGACCTGCGGGACTAGCGGGTGAGCAGTACTTC
15	.	TRBV19	.	TRBJ2-7	CASSGRWQGVHEQYF	TGTGCCAGTAGTGGACGCTGGCAGGGCGTCCACGAGCAGTACTTC
14	.	TRBV4-3	TRBD2	TRBJ2-1	CASREAPSYNEQFF	TGCGCCAGCCGGGAGGCCCCATCCTACAATGAGCAGTTCTTC
16	.	TRBV19	.	TRBJ2-1	CASAGLQLPSYNEQFF	TGTGCCAGTGCAGGTCTCCAGCTTCCCTCCTACAATGAGCAGTTCTTC
16	.	TRBV9	TRBD2	TRBJ2-1	CASSVGLGGGYNEQFF	TGTGCCAGCAGCGTAGGTCTGGGGGGAGGGTACAATGAGCAGTTCTTC
13	.	TRBV12-2	.	TRBJ2-1	CASRSPPGVQQFF	TGTGCAAGTCGCTCTCCTCCCGGGGTTCAGCAGTTCTTC
15	once	TRBV11-2	.	TRBJ2-6	CASSLNRAGANVLTF	TGTGCCAGCAGCCTCAATAGAGCCGGGGCCAACGTCCTGACTTTC